Listed below are T cell receptor beta chains from one sample, sequenced in a study of PD-1 blockade in classical Hodgkin lymphoma. Sequencing was performed with immunoSEQ multiplex PCR; in TCRdb, only in-frame clones are kept and a portion is missing. The profile shows about 96,000 clones, 93% of them singletons. The input for sequencing was peripheral blood mononuclear cells (PBMCs), taken before the fourth cycle of nivolumab. The receptor set was obtained from a human donor with classical Hodgkin lymphoma. Both conserved end residues are part of each CDR3. A D gene is named only where the DNA matches it firmly. Clone size is stated in some rows and not others, as once, few, many or a class when expanded.

d_call clone_size j_call v_call cdr3_aa cdr3_nt
TRBD1 . TRBJ2-1 TRBV27 CASSQGQVRGQFF TGTGCCAGCAGTCAAGGACAGGTTAGGGGGCAGTTCTTC
. . TRBJ1-1 TRBV9 CASSSGQGAGGMNTEAFF .
TRBD1 . TRBJ1-5 TRBV19 CASSIFQGAFQPQHF TGTGCCAGTAGTATATTCCAGGGGGCCTTTCAGCCCCAGCATTTT
. . TRBJ2-7 TRBV27 CASSLYRMAYEQYF TGTGCCAGCAGTTTATACCGTATGGCCTACGAGCAGTACTTC
. . TRBJ1-5 TRBV10-1 CASSFRAGDHSNQPQHF TGCGCCAGCAGCTTCAGGGCAGGGGACCATAGCAATCAGCCCCAGCATTTT
TRBD1 . TRBJ1-5 TRBV2 CASGGLTGTGEDQPQHF TGTGCCAGCGGGGGCCTCACCGGGACAGGGGAGGATCAGCCCCAGCATTTT
TRBD1 . TRBJ2-7 TRBV19 CASSRTGGNEQYF TGTGCCAGTAGTCGGACAGGGGGCAACGAGCAGTACTTC
. . TRBJ2-5 TRBV28 CASSFKGTWETQYF TGTGCCAGCAGTTTCAAAGGGACTTGGGAGACCCAGTACTTC
. . TRBJ2-7 TRBV4-1 CASSQKTTAVHEQYF TGCGCCAGCAGCCAAAAAACGACAGCGGTACACGAGCAGTACTTC
. . TRBJ2-2 TRBV11-2 CASSFQGELFF TGTGCCAGCAGCTTCCAAGGGGAGCTGTTTTTT
TRBD1 . TRBJ2-7 TRBV6-5 CASSYGTDYEQYF TGTGCCAGCAGTTACGGGACAGACTACGAGCAGTACTTC
TRBD1 . TRBJ1-2 TRBV2 CASSSTGQGYTF TGTGCCAGCAGTTCGACAGGGCAAGGCTACACCTTC
TRBD2 . TRBJ2-2 TRBV6-5 CAIKTGTTNTGELFF TGTGCCATCAAAACCGGGACTACCAACACCGGGGAGCTGTTTTTT
. . TRBJ2-3 TRBV7-9 CASSLRGAASDTQYF TGTGCCAGCAGCTTGAGGGGGGCAGCCTCAGATACGCAGTATTTT
TRBD2 once TRBJ2-1 TRBV27 CASSLAPGRAIYNEQFF TGTGCCAGCAGTTTGGCCCCCGGGAGGGCTATCTACAATGAGCAGTTCTTC
. . TRBJ2-3 TRBV18 CASSPGLEPDTQYF TGTGCCAGCTCACCGGGGCTAGAACCAGATACGCAGTATTTT
. . TRBJ1-1 TRBV2 CASSEGLGGPTEAFF TGTGCCAGCAGTGAAGGCCTTGGGGGGCCCACTGAAGCTTTCTTT
. . TRBJ1-1 TRBV25-1 CASSDSWGSFLGITEAFF TGTGCCAGCAGTGACTCATGGGGAAGTTTCCTCGGGATAACTGAAGCTTTCTTT
. . TRBJ1-5 TRBV15 CATSRRPDSSNQPQHF TGTGCCACCAGCAGAAGACCCGACAGTTCCAATCAGCCCCAGCATTTT
TRBD1 . TRBJ1-5 TRBV6-5 CASSSISTGDNQPQHF TGTGCCAGCAGTTCCATATCTACAGGGGACAATCAGCCCCAGCATTTT
. . TRBJ2-6 TRBV5-6 CASSLAIGVRANVLTF TGTGCCAGCAGCTTGGCCATCGGGGTACGGGCCAACGTCCTGACTTTC
. . TRBJ1-3 TRBV7-8 CASSVTDRNTIYF TGTGCCAGCAGCGTTACAGATAGAAACACCATATATTTT
. . TRBJ1-2 TRBV14 CASSPGPGSYGYTF TGTGCCAGCAGCCCGGGACCTGGGAGCTATGGCTACACCTTC
. . TRBJ1-2 TRBV19 CASRTDNYGYTF TGTGCCAGTCGGACGGATAACTATGGCTACACCTTC
TRBD1 once TRBJ2-5 TRBV5-6 CASSSRGFQETQYF TGTGCCAGCAGCTCCAGGGGGTTTCAAGAGACCCAGTACTTC
. once TRBJ1-4 TRBV9 CASSVVGATNEKLFF TGTGCCAGCAGCGTAGTGGGTGCAACTAATGAAAAACTGTTTTTT
TRBD2 . TRBJ2-7 TRBV9 CASSVAPGLVKPYEQYF TGTGCCAGCAGCGTAGCACCGGGACTAGTTAAACCCTACGAGCAGTACTTC
. . TRBJ2-7 TRBV28 CASSKPNSRQYF TGTGCCAGCAGCAAACCCAACTCCCGACAGTACTTC
TRBD2 . TRBJ2-5 TRBV28 CASSPSGLAGVREEETQYF TGTGCCAGCAGTCCCTCGGGACTAGCGGGAGTGCGCGAGGAGGAGACCCAGTACTTC
TRBD1 . TRBJ2-7 TRBV29-1 CSVSLRMTLGQGNYEQYF TGCAGCGTTTCTCTACGAATGACGTTGGGACAGGGGAACTACGAGCAGTACTTC